The T cell receptor (beta chain) described here comes from a study of T-cell memory formation after mild COVID-19 (dated by TCRdb to about 2021). Looking at the study overall: TCR sequence clusters from the two donors were largely donor specific. In two donors, T-cell clones that expanded and contracted after mild COVID-19 were followed by sequencing TCRalpha and TCRbeta repertoires longitudinally. Two young, previously healthy adult volunteers made up the cohort, one male and one female.

Ficoll-Paque density gradient centrifugation was the method used to isolate PBMCs. Instrument used: Illumina NovaSeq 6000. TCRalpha and TCRbeta cDNA libraries were constructed by 5'RACE with constant-segment primers, with sample barcodes and unique molecular identifiers being introduced. Trizol reagent was used to extract RNA from every sample. The libraries were amplified in two PCR steps, and the second step added a second sample barcode and Illumina TruSeq adapters. The libraries were sequenced on an Illumina NovaSeq using 2 x 150 bp paired-end reads. The paper's processing steps were these. The reads were demultiplexed and collapsed into UMI-guided consensus sequences using migec v1.2.7. With mixcr v2.1.11, UMI consensuses were aligned to TRA and TRB V and J templates and assembled into clonotypes. A clonotype was counted as expanded or contracted only when both edgeR and NoisET called the clonotype significant, with the noise models trained on biological replicates. For edgeR calls, the thresholds were a false discovery rate-adjusted p below 0.01 and a log2 fold-change of 1. As an exploratory analysis of dynamics, max-normalized trajectories of the 1000 most abundant clonotypes were examined by PCA with hierarchical clustering. The CD4 or CD8 phenotype of responding clones was assigned using the separately sequenced CD4+ and CD8+ repertoires. TCRdb trimmed the raw reads at Q25, called clones with MiXCR and kept productive beta chains. Each CDR3 protein appears once, grouped with its most common genes and DNA. The V and J calls and clone size come from TCRdb's table, not from the authors' own analysis. The sample table shows 470,000 or so distinct CDR3 sequences, and roughly 18% are seen once. The ten largest clones represent 9% to 15% of the sample.

On this clonotype itself: The target of this receptor is not known. The sample holds no much larger clone one base away, and base qualities are not on file.

The research as a whole found: SARS-CoV-2 specificity was not confirmed for the second-wave clones peaking on day 37. Balanced CD4/CD8 phenotypes were observed for clones contracting from day 15 to 85, whereas a bias towards CD4+ was observed for a second wave of clones expanding from day 15 to 37. Some responding clones were found in pre-infection memory, which suggests that pre-existing cross-reactive memory T cells took part in the SARS-CoV-2 response. The study covered only a couple of mild cases, and larger cohorts including severe cases with pre-infection samples were considered necessary. Contracting CD4+ clones were found mainly in CM and EM memory subsets, while CD8+ clones were enriched in EMRA.

Trimming takes 0 bases off V and 7 bases off J; junction bases not matched to a gene: 4. Taken from cysteine to phenylalanine, the CDR3 has 15 residues. The entry retains the CDR3 DNA only, 45 bases that are in frame from base 1. The germline V gene supplies CDR1 LGHNA and CDR2 YSLEER. The chain is made from TRBV4-3 and TRBJ2-3, and 10 bases in between align with TRBD2. The specimen was PBMCs or a T cell subset sorted from them (not recorded which). The origin of this receptor is an adult woman who had mild COVID-19 (a few samples of this study predate the infection). The sample titles of this study are shuffled in the database, so cell type and time point are left out; the donor was told from shared clones. CDR3 sequence: CASSQETSGTYTQYF. The DNA sequence is as follows: TGCGCCAGCAGCCAAGAAACTAGCGGGACGTATACGCAGTATTTT.